This T cell receptor beta chain was profiled in a study of cytomegalovirus exposure and HLA in healthy donors. Per germline, CDR1 MNHEY and CDR2 SVGAGI. The CDR3 runs to 12 residues. Trimming removed 5 bases at V and 7 bases at J, with 11 bases between. This clone occurred once. The sample contains more than one DNA sequence encoding this CDR3. The PCR contained 60 Vbeta and 13 Jbeta primers. Libraries were prepared by immunoSEQ multiplex PCR; TCRdb keeps only in-frame clonotypes and omits some of them. Here the sample spans about 130,000 clones, about 82% being singletons. The source material was PBMCs. The receptor's source is a man in his thirties or forties in good health and CMV-seronegative. The genes are TRBV6-5 and TRBJ2-5; TRBD2 is a possible D gene (5 bases). DNA for the CDR3: TGTGCCAGCAGTACCCCGGCGGGGACCCAGTACTTC. Its translation: CASSTPAGTQYF.